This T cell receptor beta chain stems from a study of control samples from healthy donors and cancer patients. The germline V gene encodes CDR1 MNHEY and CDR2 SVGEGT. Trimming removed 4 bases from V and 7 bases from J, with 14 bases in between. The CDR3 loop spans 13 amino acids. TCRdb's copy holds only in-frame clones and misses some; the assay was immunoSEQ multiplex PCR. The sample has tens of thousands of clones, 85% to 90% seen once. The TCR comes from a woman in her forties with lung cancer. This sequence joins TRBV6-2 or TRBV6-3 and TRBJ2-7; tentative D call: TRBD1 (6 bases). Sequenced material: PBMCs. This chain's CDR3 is CASSWTEFKEQYF. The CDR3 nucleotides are TGTGCCAGCAGTTGGACAGAGTTTAAGGAGCAGTACTTC.